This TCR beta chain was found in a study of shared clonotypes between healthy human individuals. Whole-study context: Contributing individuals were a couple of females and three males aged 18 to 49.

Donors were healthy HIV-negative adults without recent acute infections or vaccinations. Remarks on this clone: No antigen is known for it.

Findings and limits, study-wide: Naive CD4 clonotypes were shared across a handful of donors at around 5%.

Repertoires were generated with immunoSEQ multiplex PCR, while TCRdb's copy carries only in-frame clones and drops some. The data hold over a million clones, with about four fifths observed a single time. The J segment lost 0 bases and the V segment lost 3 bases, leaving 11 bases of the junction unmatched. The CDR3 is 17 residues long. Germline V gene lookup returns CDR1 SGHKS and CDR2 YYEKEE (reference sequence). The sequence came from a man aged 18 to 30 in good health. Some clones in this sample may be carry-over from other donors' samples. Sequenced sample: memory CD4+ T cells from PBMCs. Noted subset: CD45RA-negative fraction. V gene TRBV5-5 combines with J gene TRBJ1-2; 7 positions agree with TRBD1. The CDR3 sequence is CASSSTPIGTANYGYTF. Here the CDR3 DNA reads TGTGCCAGCAGCTCCACCCCCATTGGGACAGCTAACTATGGCTACACCTTC.